This is a list of T cell receptor beta chains from one sample in a study of blood T cell repertoires in COVID-19. The data were produced by immunoSEQ multiplex PCR, yet TCRdb's version contains in-frame clones alone and is incomplete. The data hold approximately 300,000 clones, with 86% observed a single time. Sequenced: peripheral blood. The receptors were sampled from a woman aged 45-65 years with acute or convalescent COVID-19. Each CDR3 is given without its conserved first and last residue.

v_call cdr3_aa
TRBV7-2 ASTLRLAGGLNEQF
TRBV6-5 ASSYRTDTEAF
TRBV19 ASSISPGSWYEQY
TRBV24-1 ATSDARTDTGELF
TRBV5-1 ASSPNRGDSPLH
TRBV6-5 ASSRGQGIRDGYT
TRBV3-1/TRBV3-2 ASRNQGADIQY
TRBV4-1 ASSQGPGLVYVQY
TRBV29-1 SVPGLAIDEQY
TRBV15 ATSRDWASNQPQH
TRBV10-2 ASRSGRGRETQY